The 3 T cell receptor beta chains below were found in one sample sequenced in a study of blood T cell repertoires in COVID-19. Using immunoSEQ multiplex PCR, the repertoire was profiled, and TCRdb retains in-frame clones only, with some absent. The table lists under 300,000 clones, 65% to 90% of them singletons. The specimen sequenced was peripheral blood. The receptors derive from a human donor in a cohort sampled during active COVID-19.

This rearrangement joins TRBV7-2 to TRBJ2-3; D possibly corresponds to TRBD2 (6 bases). Germline values: CDR1 SGHTA, CDR2 FQGNSA. Trimming shortened V by 2 bases and J by 4 bases, and 22 bases separated the two germline ends. The CDR3 sequence is 18 residues long. Here the CDR3 reads CASSLLRPGLSAADTQYF. CDR3 sequence (DNA): TGTGCCAGCAGCTTATTGCGGCCGGGACTCTCGGCGGCAGATACGCAGTATTTT.

CDR3 sequence reads: CASSVVLAGTDTQYF. CDR3 bases: TGTGCCAGCAGCGTAGTTCTAGCGGGCACAGATACGCAGTATTTT. The chain has TRBV9 and TRBJ2-3, with TRBD2 identical over 7 bases. This CDR3 spans 15 amino acids. V trimming: 0 bases; J trimming: 1 base; junction bases outside the gene matches: 2. Germline values: CDR1 SGDLS, CDR2 YYNGEE.

The chain couples TRBV24-1 to TRBJ2-1; 10 positions match TRBD2. Germline V lookup: CDR1 KGHDR, CDR2 SFDVKD. V dropped 2 bases and J dropped 6; count of bases not matched to a gene: 6. CDR3 length equals 16 residues. The CDR3 DNA sequence: TGTGCCACCAGTGATTCAGCGGGAGGGCCTGCCAATGAGCAGTTCTTC. Translation: CATSDSAGGPANEQFF.